Presented here are 17 T cell receptor beta chains from one specimen sequenced in a study of beta chain features in type 1 diabetes. Study-wide results and caveats: When Type 1 diabetes patients were examined, their TCRB CDR3s proved moderately but significantly shorter in all four CD4+ subsets.

Their target antigens are unknown. The sequenced template was cDNA made from the entire isolated RNA. Assay: immunoSEQ multiplex PCR; the TCRdb copy retains only in-frame clones and omits some. The sample has fewer than 350,000 clones; 15% are singletons. Sequenced input: naive CD4+ T cells from blood. The receptors here all came from a man younger than 30 with type 1 diabetes.

To note about this clone: Within the sample, other DNA sequences also encode this same CDR3. The chain has TRBV27 and TRBJ1-1; tentative D call: TRBD1 (6 bases). The germline CDR1 and CDR2 sequences are MNHEY and SMNVEV (reference sequence). The CDR3 has 12 amino acids. Trimming pared 2 bases from V and 5 bases from J, leaving 6 bases between. In DNA form, the CDR3 reads TGTGCCAGCAGTTTAAGGGGGACTGAAGCTTTCTTT. Amino acids: CASSLRGTEAFF.

This clone was counted only a few times. The sample holds other DNA sequences that translate to the same CDR3. The chain has TRBV20-1 and TRBJ2-7; D is ambiguous. This CDR3 spans 11 amino acids. V dropped 3 bases and J dropped 1 base, with 4 bases sitting between them. The V gene's germline CDR1 is DFQATT and CDR2 SNEGSKA (reference sequence). The CDR3 nucleotides read TGCAGTGCTAGTAGATCCTACGAGCAGTACTTC. It is translated as CSASRSYEQYF.

This clone was picked up a small number of times. The V and J genes are TRBV4-2 and TRBJ2-2; TRBD2 agrees at 9 bases. V was clipped by 2 bases and J by 0 bases; unmatched bases: 16. Germline V CDR1 and CDR2: LGHNA, YNFKEQ. The CDR3 loop spans 21 amino acids. The CDR3, as DNA: TGTGCCAGCAGCCAATTTGGTAGCGTCCGTGGCGGGAGGGCGAACACCGGGGAGCTGTTTTTT. Protein product: CASSQFGSVRGGRANTGELFF.

The gene calls are TRBV6-5 and TRBJ2-5, with D tentatively TRBD1 (6 bases). Germline loops: CDR1 MNHEY, CDR2 SVGAGI. The V gene lost 3 bases and the J gene lost 3 bases, with 14 bases spanning the gap. CDR3 length equals 15 residues. Here the CDR3 reads CASSYVAQGKETQYF. CDR3 nucleotide sequence: TGTGCCAGCAGTTATGTCGCACAGGGCAAAGAGACCCAGTACTTC.

The chain carries TRBV6-5 and TRBJ2-3; D call uncertain. CDR1 and CDR2 from the germline V gene are MNHEY and SVGAGI. Trimming left V 5 bases short and J 6 bases short, with 15 bases between. The CDR3 runs to 14 residues. The CDR3 DNA follows: TGTGCCAGCAGTCGCATGGTCGCTGGCGATACGCAGTATTTT. As protein: CASSRMVAGDTQYF.

This clone was counted only a few times. Other DNA sequences from this sample encode an identical CDR3 as well. The rearrangement links TRBV5-1 to TRBJ2-5; D gene unclear. The germline V and J ends were trimmed by 0 bases and 1 base, with 4 bases remaining between them. CDR3 length equals 13 residues. Germline CDR1 SGHRS, CDR2 YFSETQ. The CDR3 region is CASSLGAQETQYF. CDR3 DNA: TGCGCCAGCAGCTTGGGGGCCCAAGAGACCCAGTACTTC.

The rearrangement links TRBV27 to TRBJ1-5, with TRBD1 matching 7 bases. The CDR3 sequence is 14 residues long. V trimming: 3 bases; J trimming: 6 bases; junction bases outside the gene matches: 5. The germline V gene encodes CDR1 MNHEY and CDR2 SMNVEV (reference sequence). CDR3 sequence reads: CASSFKGASQPQHF. The CDR3 DNA sequence: TGTGCCAGCAGTTTTAAGGGGGCGAGTCAGCCCCAGCATTTT.

This clone was found a few times. The chain combines TRBV30 with TRBJ1-5, with 9 bases aligning to TRBD1. Trimming took 5 bases from V and 6 from J; bases not matched to a gene: 8. The CDR3 extends over 14 amino acids. Per the germline V gene, CDR1 is GTSNPN and CDR2 is SVGIG (reference sequence). The CDR3 is CAWQPGQGPQPQHF. CDR3 DNA: TGTGCCTGGCAACCGGGACAGGGACCTCAGCCCCAGCATTTT.

The J gene is TRBJ2-4, the V gene TRBV18, with D maybe TRBD2 (5 bases). The CDR3 has 16 amino acids. The V gene's germline CDR1 is KGHSH and CDR2 LQKENI. Trimming shortened V by 0 bases and J by 3 bases, and 12 bases separated the two germline ends. CDR3 nucleotides: TGTGCCAGCTCACCACCGGGGAGCGGTGGCAAAAACATTCAGTACTTC. Translation gives CASSPPGSGGKNIQYF.

There are a few counts of this clone. This chain joins TRBV5-1 and TRBJ1-5; TRBD1 might be the D (5 bases). CDR3 length: 14 amino acids. The V gene's germline CDR1 is SGHRS and CDR2 YFSETQ. V lost 4 bases to trimming and J lost 4 bases, with 12 bases between them. CDR3: CASSPDTGNQPQHF. The CDR3 coding sequence is TGCGCCAGCAGCCCCGACACAGGAAATCAGCCCCAGCATTTT.

The chain combines TRBV7-6 with TRBJ2-1, with 11 bases lining up with TRBD2. V shed 4 bases and J 8 bases; nucleotides not matched to a gene: 7. The CDR3 runs to 15 residues. The germline gives CDR1 SGHVS, CDR2 FNYEAQ. CDR3 region: CASSSTSGSGDEQFF. The CDR3 DNA follows: TGTGCCAGCAGCTCTACTAGCGGGAGTGGCGATGAGCAGTTCTTC.

The J gene is TRBJ1-1, the V gene TRBV7-2, with unresolved D. CDR1 and CDR2 from the germline V gene are SGHTA and FQGNSA. Trimming stripped 6 bases from V and 5 bases from J, with 13 bases between. The CDR3 has 13 residues. The CDR3 region has the DNA TGTGCCAGCAGTCTACCTCAGGCGACTGAAGCTTTCTTT. This encodes CASSLPQATEAFF.

This clone was recorded a few times. This chain connects TRBV4-2 to TRBJ1-1; D uncertain. Trimming pared 1 base from V and 7 bases from J, leaving 10 bases between. The CDR3 consists of 13 residues. Germline CDR1 LGHNA, CDR2 YNFKEQ. CDR3 protein: CASSQVRNNEAFF. The CDR3 DNA sequence: TGTGCCAGCAGCCAAGTTAGAAATAATGAAGCTTTCTTT.

In this sample, this clone turned up a few times. The chain employs TRBV29-1 and TRBJ1-3; TRBD1 aligns across 7 bases. The V and J ends lost 8 bases and 0 bases, in that order; junction bases with no gene match: 7. The CDR3 sequence is 14 residues long. Germline CDR1 and CDR2: SQVTM and ANQGSEA. CDR3 amino acids: CSTGGGFSGNTIYF. The CDR3 nucleotides read TGCAGCACCGGAGGGGGCTTCTCTGGAAACACCATATATTTT. Complete variable domain (other parts from reference TRBV29-1 and TRBJ1-3): SAVISQKPSRDICQRGTSLTIQCQVDSQVTMMFWYRQQPGQSLTLIATANQGSEATYESGFVIDKFPISRPNLTFSTLTVSNMSPEDSSIYLCSTGGGFSGNTIYFGEGSWLTVV.

V usage is TRBV9 and J usage is TRBJ1-6, with unresolved D. Trimming took off 0 bases at V and 8 bases at J, with 12 bases between the two ends. The CDR3 runs 15 residues. Germline V gives CDR1 SGDLS, CDR2 YYNGEE. CDR3: CASSVAAGRDSPLHF. CDR3 DNA: TGTGCCAGCAGCGTAGCGGCAGGCCGAGATTCACCCCTCCACTTT.

This CDR3 reads CASTQPGGAEGYTF. CDR3 DNA: TGCGCCAGCACCCAGCCGGGGGGCGCGGAGGGCTACACCTTC. The chain couples TRBV4-1 to TRBJ1-2, with D perhaps TRBD1 (6 bases). Trimming removed 7 bases from V and 8 bases from J, with 20 bases in between. The germline gives CDR1 MGHRA, CDR2 YSYEKL. The CDR3 runs to 14 residues.

CDR3 region: CASSLLKGGIEEKLFF. CDR3 in DNA: TGTGCCAGCAGCTTATTAAAAGGCGGCATTGAGGAAAAACTGTTTTTT. The chain links TRBV5-4 to TRBJ1-4; D uncertain. CDR1 is SGHNT, CDR2 YYREEE, per germline (reference sequence). CDR3 length: 16 amino acids. V gave up 2 bases and J gave up 8 bases, with 19 bases separating them.